This section outlines one T cell receptor beta chain sequence together with its context. The data were taken from a study of blood T cell repertoires in COVID-19. Some clones are missing from TCRdb's copy, which holds only in-frame ones; the method was immunoSEQ multiplex PCR. The profile covers roughly 330,000 clones, with around nine tenths appearing a single time and around 4.6% taken by the ten largest. CDR3 length equals 13 residues. Germline CDR1 and CDR2: MNHEY and SVGAGI. V was shortened by 10 bases and J by 6 bases, with 16 bases between the two germline ends. The chain joins TRBV6-5 to TRBJ1-5; weak D call: TRBD1 (5 bases). The sequenced material came from PBMCs or T cells enriched from blood (not recorded which). The receptor was derived from a man in his thirties or forties who had recovered from COVID-19. The CDR3 DNA is TGTGCCACCTTGGGGGGAGGGGTTCAGCCCCAGCATTTT. It encodes CATLGGGVQPQHF.